This entry concerns a single T cell receptor (beta chain). What it recognizes is unknown. TCRdb re-called the 5' RACE reads with MiXCR, one entry per CDR3 protein. The sample carries 620,000 or so distinct CDR3 sequences, less than 20% recorded once. In germline, CDR1 is SGHRS, CDR2 YFSETQ. V was clipped by 2 bases and J by 6 bases, with 9 bases between them. The CDR3 has 14 residues. This sample is part of a study of T cells after yellow fever vaccination. Study-wide context: Those fractions that held only low numbers of cells were prepared using the SMART-Seq v4 Ultra Low Input RNA kit. Whole-study findings and limits: At 95% to 97% for CD4 and approximately 88% for CD8, most primary-vaccination clones showed up again after the booster.

This chain connects TRBV5-1 to TRBJ1-6; D gene unclear. The TCR comes from a man aged 18 to 29 who received the YFV17D yellow fever vaccine. Specimen: PBMCs, collected 4 to 6 days after the first yellow fever vaccination. The CDR3 loop reads CASSFDGSNSPLHF. CDR3 DNA: TGCGCCAGCAGCTTCGATGGCAGTAATTCACCCCTCCACTTT.